Listed here is a single T cell receptor (beta chain). These data originate in a study of blood T cell repertoires in COVID-19. Study-level information: PBMCs, B-cell-depleted T cells, or T cells provided the cDNA or gDNA that made up the material.

TCRdb's copy holds only in-frame clones and misses some; the assay was immunoSEQ multiplex PCR. The data contain about 250,000 clones, around 82% of them singletons. Per the germline V gene, CDR1 is SNHLY and CDR2 is FYNNEI. The CDR3 contains 15 residues. Trimming took 3 bases from V and 2 from J, leaving 13 bases between them. The sequence came from a man aged 45-60 years with active or convalescent COVID-19. Sequenced sample: peripheral blood. This rearrangement joins TRBV2 to TRBJ1-2, with D tentatively TRBD1 (6 bases). This CDR3 is CASSDGGGYNYGYTF. The CDR3 coding sequence is TGTGCCAGCAGTGATGGGGGGGGCTACAACTATGGCTACACCTTC.